The 25 T cell receptor beta chains reported below all come from one sample, sequenced in a study of blood T cell repertoires in COVID-19. Libraries were prepared by immunoSEQ multiplex PCR; TCRdb keeps only in-frame clonotypes and omits some of them. The sample shows some 300,000 clones, just over 85% of them seen only once. The sequenced sample consisted of PBMCs or T cells enriched from blood (not recorded which). The origin of the receptors is a man aged 25 to 45 who had recovered from COVID-19.

The chain employs TRBV7-9 and TRBJ2-3; 8 nucleotides line up with TRBD2. The CDR3 is 16 residues long. Germline trimming cut 5 bases from V and 3 bases from J; bases unmatched to any gene: 10. Germline V gene data show CDR1 as SEHNR and CDR2 as FQNEAQ (reference sequence). Here the CDR3 reads CASSPAREAATDTQYF. The CDR3 DNA follows: TGTGCCAGCAGCCCGGCGCGGGAGGCCGCAACAGATACGCAGTATTTT.

The chain has TRBV30 and TRBJ2-3; D is undetermined. The CDR3 is 12 amino acids. Per germline, CDR1 GTSNPN and CDR2 SVGIG (reference sequence). Trimming stripped 5 bases from V and 2 bases from J, with 8 bases between. CDR3 in DNA: TGTGCCTGGTTAGGAGACACAGATACGCAGTATTTT. It translates to CAWLGDTDTQYF.

About this clone itself: One end of the junction fails to match germline, which may point to a read error. Additional DNA sequences in this sample encode the identical CDR3. V is TRBV5-1 and J is TRBJ2-7; possibly TRBD2 for D (6 bases). The germline CDR1 and CDR2 sequences are SGHRS and YFSETQ. This CDR3 region has 14 residues. The CDR3, as DNA: TGCGCCAGCAGCTTGTTAGCGGTTTCCTACGAGCAGTATTTC. Encoded protein: CASSLLAVSYEQYF.

This clone was seen more than once but under ten times. The chain has TRBV4-1 and TRBJ2-7; TRBD2 is a possible D gene (6 bases). From germline, CDR1 is MGHRA and CDR2 YSYEKL. There are 18 residues in the CDR3. V was shortened by 4 bases and J by 3 bases, with 25 bases between the two germline ends. For the CDR3, the DNA is TGCGCCAGCAGCCTCGATCTGGAGGGGTTGGGCGGTATCTACGAGCAGTACTTC. It encodes CASSLDLEGLGGIYEQYF.

The chain has TRBV7-9 and TRBJ2-7; 8 positions agree with TRBD1. This CDR3 has 17 residues. Germline-derived CDR1 and CDR2 are SEHNR and FQNEAQ (reference sequence). Germline trimming cut 6 bases from V and 4 bases from J; bases unmatched to any gene: 17. The CDR3 coding sequence is TGTGCCAGCAGTCCCCCGGGACAGGACCCGACCTGGTACGAGCAGTACTTC. Protein sequence: CASSPPGQDPTWYEQYF. The full variable domain, completed using reference TRBV7-9 and TRBJ2-7, is DTGVSQNPRHKITKRGQNVTFRCDPISEHNRLYWYRQTLGQGPEFLTYFQNEAQLEKSRLLSDRFSAERPKGSFSTLEIQRTEQGDSAMYLCASSPPGQDPTWYEQYFGPGTRLTVT.

V and J are TRBV5-1 and TRBJ2-1, with 8 bases identical to TRBD1. V lost 4 bases and J lost 5; bases outside the gene matches: 5. CDR1 and CDR2 from the germline V gene are SGHRS and YFSETQ. This CDR3 spans 14 amino acids. In DNA form, the CDR3 reads TGCGCCAGCAGCACGGGACAGGCCAACAATGAGCAGTTCTTC. It encodes CASSTGQANNEQFF. Filled out from reference TRBV5-1 and TRBJ2-1, the complete variable domain reads KAGVTQTPRYLIKTRGQQVTLSCSPISGHRSVSWYQQTPGQGLQFLFEYFSETQRNKGNFPGRFSGRQFSNSRSEMNVSTLELGDSALYLCASSTGQANNEQFFGPGTRLTVL.

The rearrangement links TRBV5-4 to TRBJ2-5, with 7 bases matching TRBD1. The J segment lost 5 bases and the V segment lost 3 bases, leaving 10 bases of the junction unmatched. Germline V gene sequence: CDR1 SGHNT, CDR2 YYREEE (reference sequence). The CDR3 spans 15 residues. The CDR3 region has the DNA TGTGCCAGCAGCTGGGCGACAGGGATCGGGGAGACCCAGTACTTC. Its protein product is CASSWATGIGETQYF.

The chain employs TRBV18 and TRBJ2-7, with 8 bases that match TRBD1. Germline V gives CDR1 KGHSH, CDR2 LQKENI. The length of the CDR3 is 16 residues. The ends lost 0 bases at V and 5 bases at J; junction bases unmatched: 9. The CDR3 sequence: CASSPPGAGGADEQYF. In DNA, the CDR3 is TGTGCCAGCTCACCACCGGGGGCAGGGGGCGCGGACGAGCAGTACTTC.

V usage is TRBV25-1 and J usage is TRBJ1-1; TRBD1 matches at 7 bases. Germline V gene sequence: CDR1 MGHDK, CDR2 SYGVNS. CDR3 length: 15 residues. V lost 3 bases to trimming and J lost 1 base; unmatched junction nucleotides: 5. DNA for the CDR3: TGTGCCAGCAGTGAGGACAGGCGTGGGAACACTGAAGCTTTCTTT. Protein product: CASSEDRRGNTEAFF.

V is TRBV7-9 and J is TRBJ1-4, with a weak D call TRBD1 (6 bases). Per the germline V gene, CDR1 is SEHNR and CDR2 is FQNEAQ (reference sequence). The V gene lost 2 bases and the J gene lost 3 bases, with 16 bases spanning the gap. The CDR3 consists of 17 residues. For the CDR3, the DNA is TGTGCCAGCAGCTTATACAGGGATCCCGTCTCTAATGAAAAACTGTTTTTT. Translated, it gives CASSLYRDPVSNEKLFF.

The CDR3 coding sequence is TGTGCCAGCTACCCCGGAGGGGCCCCTGCAACTAATGAAAAACTGTTTTTT. Residues: CASYPGGAPATNEKLFF. The chain couples TRBV18 to TRBJ1-4, with D maybe TRBD1 (5 bases). Per germline, CDR1 KGHSH and CDR2 LQKENI. V dropped 7 bases and J dropped 0 bases, with 18 bases sitting between them. The CDR3 extends over 17 amino acids.

DNA of the CDR3: TGCGCCAGCAGCCAAGTTGGAGGGTTTCTTGAAGCTTTCTTT. Translating it yields CASSQVGGFLEAFF. The J gene is TRBJ1-1, the V gene TRBV4-1; D is undetermined. The CDR3 has 14 amino acids. Germline V gene lookup returns CDR1 MGHRA and CDR2 YSYEKL. Trimming removed 1 base at V and 7 bases at J, with 13 bases between.

The gene calls are TRBV2 and TRBJ2-7; 8 bases fit TRBD1. The V gene's germline CDR1 is SNHLY and CDR2 FYNNEI. Trimming at V came to 11 bases and at J to 3 bases, leaving 6 bases not matched to a gene. This CDR3 comprises 12 residues. The CDR3 DNA sequence: TGTGCCGCCCGGGACAGGTTCTACGAGCAGTACTTC. Amino acid sequence: CAARDRFYEQYF. Supplemented by reference TRBV2 and TRBJ2-7, the full variable domain reads EPEVTQTPSHQVTQMGQEVILRCVPISNHLYFYWYRQILGQKVEFLVSFYNNEISEKSEIFDDQFSVERPDGSNFTLKIRSTKLEDSAMYFCAARDRFYEQYFGPGTRLTVT.

This clone was observed once. V is TRBV28 and J is TRBJ2-1; D might be TRBD2 (6 bases). The CDR3 totals 14 residues. V was clipped by 4 bases and J by 8 bases, with 15 bases between them. CDR1 MDHEN and CDR2 SYDVKM come from the germline V gene. The CDR3, as DNA: TGTGCCAGCAGTTCAGGGACTCCCTTGGATGAGCAGTTCTTC. Protein sequence: CASSSGTPLDEQFF.

There are a few counts of this clone. This sequence joins TRBV5-1 and TRBJ2-2; D may be TRBD1 (5 bases). Trimming removed 1 base at V and 3 bases at J, with 10 bases between. From germline, CDR1 is SGHRS and CDR2 YFSETQ. This CDR3 is built from 15 residues. The CDR3 DNA follows: TGCGCCAGCAGCTTGATCAGGGTGGACACCGGGGAGCTGTTTTTT. Protein product: CASSLIRVDTGELFF.

The CDR3 nucleotides are TGTGCCAGCAGCTGGGACTTTTACGAGCAGTACTTC. Its protein is CASSWDFYEQYF. The V call is TRBV12-3 or TRBV12-4, the J call TRBJ2-7, with D perhaps TRBD2 (6 bases). Trimming cost V 6 bases and J 4 bases, with 10 bases left between them. There are 12 residues in the CDR3.

This chain uses TRBV7-9 with TRBJ1-1; D gene ambiguous. V was trimmed by 1 base and J by 1 base, leaving 10 bases between them. This CDR3 is 15 amino acids long. Germline assignment: CDR1 SEHNR and CDR2 FQNEAQ (reference sequence). The CDR3 loop reads CASSLVVSRNTEAFF. The DNA for the CDR3 is TGTGCCAGCAGCTTAGTCGTTTCGAGGAACACTGAAGCTTTCTTT.

V gene TRBV7-2 combines with J gene TRBJ1-6; the D gene is possibly TRBD1 (5 bases). Germline V gene lookup returns CDR1 SGHTA and CDR2 FQGNSA. The ends were cut back, 5 bases at V and 8 bases at J, with 16 bases in the middle. The CDR3 is made up of 15 amino acids. In nucleotides, the CDR3 is TGTGCCAGCAGCCCCCGTCGGGGGGAGGATTCACCCCTCCACTTT. Its protein is CASSPRRGEDSPLHF.

The chain recombines TRBV30 with TRBJ2-1, with 7 positions matching TRBD2. V was clipped by 5 bases and J by 0 bases; unmatched bases: 4. Germline V gene data show CDR1 as GTSNPN and CDR2 as SVGIG (reference sequence). The CDR3 extends over 14 amino acids. CDR3 sequence (DNA): TGTGCCTGGGTGGGGAGGGGCTCCTACAATGAGCAGTTCTTC. Translation: CAWVGRGSYNEQFF.

V is TRBV19 and J is TRBJ2-6, with 11 nucleotides matching TRBD1. CDR3 length equals 17 residues. Germline V lookup: CDR1 LNHDA, CDR2 SQIVND (reference sequence). V lost 4 bases and J lost 3; bases outside the gene matches: 5. The CDR3 sequence: CASSRGQGAGGANVLTF. Here the CDR3 DNA reads TGTGCCAGTAGTAGAGGACAGGGGGCGGGTGGGGCCAACGTCCTGACTTTC.

This chain uses TRBV5-1 with TRBJ2-1, with 9 bases lining up with TRBD1. The germline V gene encodes CDR1 SGHRS and CDR2 YFSETQ. The length of the CDR3 is 14 residues. Unmatched junction bases numbered 3, after V lost 4 bases and J lost 4 bases. CDR3 sequence reads: CASSRDREYNEQFF. The CDR3 nucleotides read TGCGCCAGCAGCCGGGACAGGGAGTACAATGAGCAGTTCTTC. Looking up the rest from reference TRBV5-1 and TRBJ2-1 gives the full variable domain: KAGVTQTPRYLIKTRGQQVTLSCSPISGHRSVSWYQQTPGQGLQFLFEYFSETQRNKGNFPGRFSGRQFSNSRSEMNVSTLELGDSALYLCASSRDREYNEQFFGPGTRLTVL.

The chain joins TRBV7-9 to TRBJ2-7; D remains unclear. The V end lost 4 bases, the J end lost 5 bases, and 12 bases lay between the germline ends. Germline V gives CDR1 SEHNR, CDR2 FQNEAQ (reference sequence). The CDR3 extends over 13 amino acids. CDR3 loop: CASSSLPRNEQYF. The CDR3 bases are TGTGCCAGCAGCTCCCTCCCCCGTAACGAGCAGTACTTC.

The chain recombines TRBV20-1 with TRBJ2-7; the D gene is possibly TRBD1 (6 bases). Germline V gene data show CDR1 as DFQATT and CDR2 as SNEGSKA (reference sequence). V dropped 6 bases and J dropped 5 bases, with 11 bases sitting between them. The CDR3 has 11 amino acids. CDR3 region: CSAWTADEQYF. CDR3 DNA: TGCAGTGCCTGGACAGCGGACGAGCAGTACTTC.

CDR3 protein: CASSRRTGGWQPQHF. As DNA, the CDR3 is TGTGCCAGCAGCCGGCGAACAGGGGGCTGGCAGCCCCAGCATTTT. V gene TRBV5-6 combines with J gene TRBJ1-5; 9 bases are a match to TRBD1. CDR1 and CDR2 from the germline V gene are SGHDT and YYEEEE. V lost 4 bases and J lost 7; bases outside the gene matches: 9. The CDR3 sequence is 15 residues long.

The chain is built from TRBV10-3 and TRBJ2-3; 9 positions agree with TRBD2. CDR1 and CDR2 (germline): ENHRY, SYGVKD. The CDR3 is made up of 13 amino acids. Losses at the gene ends were 10 bases for V and 5 bases for J; bases not matched to a gene: 7. This CDR3 reads CASTRAGGDTQYF. The DNA of the CDR3 is TGTGCCAGCACTAGAGCGGGAGGAGATACGCAGTATTTT.